Following are 4 T cell receptor beta chains from one sample sequenced in a study of T cell responses to AZD1222 COVID-19 vaccine. Some clones are missing from TCRdb's copy, which holds only in-frame ones; the method was immunoSEQ multiplex PCR. The table records over 120,000 clones, roughly 88% of them present only once. Here the sequenced sample was peripheral blood, taken on day 0 of AZD1222 vaccination. The origin of the receptors is an adult in good health.

This chain links TRBV6-1 with TRBJ1-6; D is undetermined. Germline V gene data show CDR1 as MNHNS and CDR2 as SASEGT. The V gene lost 2 bases and the J gene lost 6 bases, with 8 bases spanning the gap. This CDR3 spans 14 amino acids. CDR3 protein: CASSERSPNSPLHF. The CDR3 nucleotides are TGTGCCAGCAGTGAAAGGTCACCTAATTCACCCCTCCACTTT.

The chain employs TRBV5-1 and TRBJ1-2; 9 bases are a match to TRBD1. Germline trimming cut 5 bases from V and 4 bases from J; bases unmatched to any gene: 12. This CDR3 is 16 amino acids long. Germline V gene data show CDR1 as SGHRS and CDR2 as YFSETQ. This CDR3 reads CASSRTGAHEGYGYTF. CDR3 sequence (DNA): TGCGCCAGCAGTCGGACAGGGGCCCATGAGGGCTATGGCTACACCTTC. Combining the CDR3 with reference TRBV5-1 and TRBJ1-2 gives the whole variable domain KAGVTQTPRYLIKTRGQQVTLSCSPISGHRSVSWYQQTPGQGLQFLFEYFSETQRNKGNFPGRFSGRQFSNSRSEMNVSTLELGDSALYLCASSRTGAHEGYGYTFGSGTRLTVV.

The genes are TRBV27 and TRBJ1-2; weak D call: TRBD1 (5 bases). Trimming removed 6 bases from V and 8 bases from J, with 16 bases in between. CDR3 length: 13 residues. The germline V gene encodes CDR1 MNHEY and CDR2 SMNVEV (reference sequence). The CDR3 coding sequence is TGTGCCAGCAGCCGAGGGGCGCCGGGAGGCTACACCTTC. It is translated as CASSRGAPGGYTF.

The chain couples TRBV6-5 to TRBJ1-2; D perhaps matches TRBD1 (5 bases). The V and J ends lost 0 bases and 5 bases respectively, with 13 bases between them. The germline V gene encodes CDR1 MNHEY and CDR2 SVGAGI. The CDR3 consists of 15 residues. This CDR3 reads CASSYSKGVGYGYTF. For the CDR3, the DNA is TGTGCCAGCAGTTACTCGAAAGGGGTGGGGTATGGCTACACCTTC.